This passage covers 9 T cell receptor beta chains from one sample sequenced in a study of vaccination and CD4 T cells after COVID-19. Sequenced with the Oncomine TCR Beta short-read assay was DNA taken from cultured CD4+ T cells. TCRdb reanalysed the PCR reads using MiXCR and keeps one entry per CDR3 protein. Here the sample spans around 16,000 distinct CDR3 sequences, about two fifths being singletons. As for treatment: approximately nine-day PBMC culture with coronavirus spike peptide pools or control peptides (ViraFEST assay). Antigens of these TCRs are unknown. This sample comprised CD4+ T cells from blood, cultured in vitro, obtained after SARS-CoV-2 vaccination. The receptors originated from a human donor who had recovered from COVID-19.

The chain joins TRBV28 to TRBJ2-4; 12 nucleotides agree with TRBD2. Losses at the gene ends were 3 bases for V and 0 bases for J; bases not matched to a gene: 6. CDR3 size: 18 residues. Germline assignment: CDR1 MDHEN and CDR2 SYDVKM. CDR3 residues: CASSFGTSGPLAKNIQYF. CDR3 nucleotide sequence: TGTGCCAGCAGTTTCGGGACTAGCGGGCCCCTAGCCAAAAACATTCAGTACTTC.

The rearrangement links TRBV6-1 to TRBJ1-5; 9 bases map to TRBD1. CDR1 and CDR2 from the germline V gene are MNHNS and SASEGT. The junction had 7 bases not matched to a gene; V was cut back by 4 bases and J by 6 bases. The CDR3 is 15 residues long. The CDR3 DNA is TGTGCCAGCAGTGGGGACAGGGAGGGTGGTCAGCCCCAGCATTTT. Amino acid sequence: CASSGDREGGQPQHF.

This clonotype has more than one count but fewer than ten. This sequence joins TRBV15 and TRBJ2-1; 8 nucleotides agree with TRBD2. The V and J ends lost 0 bases and 9 bases, in that order; junction bases with no gene match: 10. The CDR3 is 16 residues long. CDR1 LNHNV and CDR2 YYDKDF come from the germline V gene (reference sequence). This CDR3 reads CATSRDSGIGVGEQFF. For the CDR3, the DNA is TGTGCCACCAGCAGAGATAGCGGGATAGGAGTAGGTGAGCAGTTCTTC.

The rearrangement links TRBV7-8 to TRBJ1-5; 8 nucleotides line up with TRBD1. CDR3 length equals 18 residues. Germline loops: CDR1 SGHVS, CDR2 FQNEAQ. V dropped 5 bases and J dropped 1; count of bases not matched to a gene: 13. CDR3 sequence: CASSPRGGQGRSNQPQHF. In DNA, the CDR3 is TGTGCCAGCAGCCCTAGGGGAGGACAGGGAAGAAGCAATCAGCCCCAGCATTTT. Full variable domain (remainder filled in from reference TRBV7-8 and TRBJ1-5): GAGVSQSPRYKVAKRGQDVALRCDPISGHVSLFWYQQALGQGPEFLTYFQNEAQLDKSGLPSDRFFAERPEGSVSTLKIQRTQQEDSAVYLCASSPRGGQGRSNQPQHFGDGTRLSIL.

This clonotype was seen more than once but under ten times. This chain uses TRBV6-2 or TRBV6-3 with TRBJ2-1; no clear D. CDR1 is MNHEY, CDR2 SVGEGT, per germline. V was cut by 1 base and J by 5 bases, with 12 bases left in between. CDR3 length: 15 amino acids. This chain's CDR3 is CASSYFSAKNNEQFF. The CDR3 nucleotides are TGTGCCAGCAGTTACTTCTCCGCCAAGAACAATGAGCAGTTCTTC.

The genes are TRBV3-1 and TRBJ2-3; D gene ambiguous. CDR3 length: 16 residues. With 4 bases removed from V and 3 bases from J, the gap between germline ends came to 17 bases. The germline V gene encodes CDR1 LGHDT and CDR2 YNNKEL (reference sequence). The CDR3 spells CASSPFDGVGTDTQYF. CDR3 sequence (DNA): TGTGCCAGCAGCCCCTTTGATGGGGTTGGAACAGATACGCAGTATTTT.

This clonotype was recorded a few times. The rearrangement uses TRBV27 and TRBJ1-1; D is perhaps TRBD1 (6 bases). CDR3 length: 15 residues. The ends were cut back, 3 bases at V and 3 bases at J, with 14 bases in the middle. From germline, CDR1 is MNHEY and CDR2 SMNVEV (reference sequence). The CDR3 nucleotides read TGTGCCAGCAGTTTTAAGGGGGTTTGGGACACTGAAGCTTTCTTT. Translation gives CASSFKGVWDTEAFF.

This clonotype came up a few times. V is TRBV20-1 and J is TRBJ2-3; possible D gene TRBD2, 6 bases. The V end lost 5 bases, the J end lost 1 base, and 16 bases lay between the germline ends. The CDR3 contains 15 residues. The V gene's germline CDR1 is DFQATT and CDR2 SNEGSKA (reference sequence). For the CDR3, the DNA is TGCAGTGCTCCGCGACTAGTCCAAGGCACAGATACGCAGTATTTT. Amino acid sequence: CSAPRLVQGTDTQYF.

By share, this clonotype counts as medium-sized (0.01 to 0.1%). The chain couples TRBV7-9 to TRBJ2-1, with a possible D match to TRBD1 (7 bases). CDR3 length: 18 residues. The V gene lost 1 base and the J gene lost 5 bases, with 21 bases spanning the gap. Germline CDR1 reads SEHNR; CDR2 reads FQNEAQ (reference sequence). CDR3 in DNA: TGTGCCAGCAGCTTAGACAGGGCTCAGGGGGGCATCAACAATGAGCAGTTCTTC. Encoded protein: CASSLDRAQGGINNEQFF.